This TCR beta chain was captured by sequencing in a study of blood T cell repertoires in COVID-19. About the study: The study drew acute and convalescent COVID-19 samples from the United States, Italy and Spain. The cDNA or gDNA used as material had been derived from T cells, B-cell-depleted T cells, or PBMCs.

The V gene lost 0 bases and the J gene lost 4 bases, with 10 bases spanning the gap. Germline V CDR1 and CDR2: SGDLS, YYNGEE. The CDR3 has 14 amino acids. The authors' processing: Estimation of nucleated cell counts was performed using reference gene primer amplification. TCRdb's table, derived via immunoSEQ multiplex PCR, lists solely in-frame clones and lacks some. That table supplies the V and J calls and clone size; D and trimming were determined from the DNA. The sample has 200,000 to 250,000 clones, about nine tenths seen once. What was sequenced was peripheral blood. This sequence originates from a man in his 60s who had recovered from COVID-19. V usage is TRBV9 and J usage is TRBJ1-2; tentatively, D is TRBD1 (5 bases). CDR3 DNA sequence: TGTGCCAGCAGCGTAGTCGCGCAGGGCTATGGCTACACCTTC. Its protein is CASSVVAQGYGYTF.